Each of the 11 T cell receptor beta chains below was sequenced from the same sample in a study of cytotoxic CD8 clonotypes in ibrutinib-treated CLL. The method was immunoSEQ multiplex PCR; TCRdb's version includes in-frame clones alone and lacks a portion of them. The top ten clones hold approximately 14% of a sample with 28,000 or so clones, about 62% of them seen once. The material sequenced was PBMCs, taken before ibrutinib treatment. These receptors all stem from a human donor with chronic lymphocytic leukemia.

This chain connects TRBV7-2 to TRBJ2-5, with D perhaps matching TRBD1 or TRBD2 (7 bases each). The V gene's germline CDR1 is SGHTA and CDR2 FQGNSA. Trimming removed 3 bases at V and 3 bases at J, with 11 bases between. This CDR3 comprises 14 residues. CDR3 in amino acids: CASSFQGGKETQYF. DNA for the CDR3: TGTGCCAGCAGCTTCCAGGGGGGGAAAGAGACCCAGTACTTC.

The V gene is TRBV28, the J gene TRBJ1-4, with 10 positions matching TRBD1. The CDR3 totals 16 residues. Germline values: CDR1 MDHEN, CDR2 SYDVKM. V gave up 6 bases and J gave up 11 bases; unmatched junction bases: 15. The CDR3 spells CASRRDRGPAYGKLFF. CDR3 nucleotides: TGTGCCAGCAGGCGGGACAGGGGCCCTGCCTACGGGAAACTGTTTTTT.

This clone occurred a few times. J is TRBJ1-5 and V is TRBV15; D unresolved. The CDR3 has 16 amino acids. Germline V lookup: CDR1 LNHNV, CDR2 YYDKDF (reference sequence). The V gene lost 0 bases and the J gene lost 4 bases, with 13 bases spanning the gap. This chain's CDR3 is CATSRDIGFGNQPQHF. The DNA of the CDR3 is TGTGCCACCAGCAGAGATATAGGGTTTGGGAATCAGCCCCAGCATTTT.

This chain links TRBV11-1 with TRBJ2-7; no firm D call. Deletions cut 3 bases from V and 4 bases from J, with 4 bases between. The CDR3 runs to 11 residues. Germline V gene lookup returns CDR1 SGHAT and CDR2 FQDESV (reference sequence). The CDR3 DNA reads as TGTGCCAGCAGCTTCTCATACGAGCAGTACTTC. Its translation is CASSFSYEQYF.

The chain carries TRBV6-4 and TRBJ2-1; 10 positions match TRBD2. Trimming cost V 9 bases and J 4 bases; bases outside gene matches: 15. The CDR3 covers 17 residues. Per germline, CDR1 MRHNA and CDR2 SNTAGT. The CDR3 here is CARTLAGDLRAYNEQFF. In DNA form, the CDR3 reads TGTGCCAGGACTCTAGCGGGAGATTTAAGGGCATACAATGAGCAGTTCTTC.

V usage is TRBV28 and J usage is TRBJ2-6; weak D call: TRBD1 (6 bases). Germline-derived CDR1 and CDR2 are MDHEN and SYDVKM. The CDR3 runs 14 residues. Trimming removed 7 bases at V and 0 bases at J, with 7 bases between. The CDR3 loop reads CASIGGSGANVLTF. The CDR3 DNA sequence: TGTGCCAGCATAGGGGGCTCTGGGGCCAACGTCCTGACTTTC.

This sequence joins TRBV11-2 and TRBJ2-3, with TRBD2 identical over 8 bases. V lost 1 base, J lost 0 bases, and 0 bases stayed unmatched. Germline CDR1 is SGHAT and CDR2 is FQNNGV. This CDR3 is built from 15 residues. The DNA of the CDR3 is TGTGCCAGCAGCTTAGGACTAGCGAGCACAGATACGCAGTATTTT. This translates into CASSLGLASTDTQYF.

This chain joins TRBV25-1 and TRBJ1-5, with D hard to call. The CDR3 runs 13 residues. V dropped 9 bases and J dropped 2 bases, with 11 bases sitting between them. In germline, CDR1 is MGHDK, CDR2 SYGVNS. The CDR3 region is CASSDGRNQPQHF. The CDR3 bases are TGTGCCAGTTCGGACGGACGCAATCAGCCCCAGCATTTT.

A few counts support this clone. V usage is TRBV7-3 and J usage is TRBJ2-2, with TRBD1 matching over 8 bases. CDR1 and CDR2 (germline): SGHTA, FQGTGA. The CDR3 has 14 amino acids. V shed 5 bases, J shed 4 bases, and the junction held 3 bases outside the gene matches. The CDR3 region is CASSPGQGTGELFF. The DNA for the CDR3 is TGTGCCAGCAGCCCTGGACAGGGCACCGGGGAGCTGTTTTTT.

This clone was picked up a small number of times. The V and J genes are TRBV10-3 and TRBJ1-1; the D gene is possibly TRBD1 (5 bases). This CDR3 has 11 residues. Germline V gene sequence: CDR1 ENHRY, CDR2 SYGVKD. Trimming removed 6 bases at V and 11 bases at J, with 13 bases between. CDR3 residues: CAISAGIEAFF. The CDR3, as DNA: TGTGCCATCAGCGCAGGGATTGAGGCTTTCTTT.

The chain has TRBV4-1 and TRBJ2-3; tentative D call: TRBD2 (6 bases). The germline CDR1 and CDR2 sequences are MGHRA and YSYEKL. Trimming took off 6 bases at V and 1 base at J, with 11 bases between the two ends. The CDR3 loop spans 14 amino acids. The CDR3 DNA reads TGCGCCAGCAGACGGGACTCTGGCACAGATACGCAGTATTTT. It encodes CASRRDSGTDTQYF.